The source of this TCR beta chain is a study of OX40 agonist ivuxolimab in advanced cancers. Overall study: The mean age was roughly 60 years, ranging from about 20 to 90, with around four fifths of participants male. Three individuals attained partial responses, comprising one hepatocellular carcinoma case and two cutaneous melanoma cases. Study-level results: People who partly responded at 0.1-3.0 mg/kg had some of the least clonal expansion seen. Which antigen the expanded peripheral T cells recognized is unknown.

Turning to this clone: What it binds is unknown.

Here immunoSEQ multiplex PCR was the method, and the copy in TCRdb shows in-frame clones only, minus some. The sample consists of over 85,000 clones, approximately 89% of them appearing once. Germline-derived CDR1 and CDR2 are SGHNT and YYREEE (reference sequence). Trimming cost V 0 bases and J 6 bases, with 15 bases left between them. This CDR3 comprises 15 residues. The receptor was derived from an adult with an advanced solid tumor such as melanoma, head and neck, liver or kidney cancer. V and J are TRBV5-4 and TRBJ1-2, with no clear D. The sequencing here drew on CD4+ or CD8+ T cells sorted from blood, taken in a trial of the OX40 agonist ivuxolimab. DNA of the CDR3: TGTGCCAGCAGCTTGGAGTATGCGGGTACTGATGGCTACACCTTC. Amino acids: CASSLEYAGTDGYTF.